This entry features one T cell receptor beta chain sequence. No antigen is known for it. Via MiXCR, TCRdb re-called the 5' RACE reads, giving one row per CDR3 protein. The table has about 530,000 distinct CDR3 sequences, around 22% seen once. The sample is drawn from a study of identical twins. The germline gives CDR1 MGHRA, CDR2 YSYEKL. V was clipped by 1 base and J by 1 base, with 13 bases between them. This CDR3 has 16 residues. Broader study findings: Beta clonotypes that were abundant in cord blood contained fewer insertions, a pattern absent from memory repertoires.

In addition, the sample was reused for a study of yellow fever vaccine responses in identical twins.

The sequence was obtained from a woman under 30 in good health. The chain employs TRBV4-1 and TRBJ2-5; D possibly corresponds to TRBD1 (5 bases). Sample: CD4+ T cells sorted from blood. The CDR3 loop reads CASSQVVQTAQETQYF. The CDR3 DNA reads TGCGCCAGCAGCCAAGTGGTTCAGACAGCCCAAGAGACCCAGTACTTC.